What follows are 21 T cell receptor beta chains derived from one specimen sequenced in a study of early T cells in non-severe SARS-CoV-2 infection (dated by TCRdb to the early 2020s). Library method: 5' RACE. Sequencing instrument: NextSeq 500. TCRdb trimmed the raw reads at Q25, called clones with MiXCR and kept productive beta chains. When rows share a CDR3 protein, they turn into one entry using the most common DNA and genes. In all, the sample holds over 30,000 distinct CDR3 sequences, and 4.5% to 6% of those were seen once. The biggest ten clones account for roughly 5% of the sample. The specimen was whole blood. These TCRs come from an adult who was a healthcare worker with PCR-confirmed SARS-CoV-2 infection or an uninfected control (not recorded which).

The table lists this clonotype with many counts. The chain joins TRBV18 to TRBJ1-5; tentatively, D is TRBD1 (6 bases). CDR3 length: 14 residues. The V gene's germline CDR1 is KGHSH and CDR2 LQKENI. Trimming cost V 5 bases and J 4 bases, with 12 bases left between them. The CDR3 sequence is CASSRTATNQPQHF. The CDR3 bases are TGTGCCAGCTCAAGGACAGCCACAAATCAGCCCCAGCATTTT. The variable domain in full, with the rest retrieved from reference TRBV18 and TRBJ1-5, is NAGVMQNPRHLVRRRGQEARLRCSPMKGHSHVYWYRQLPEEGLKFMVYLQKENIIDESGMPKERFSAEFPKEGPSILRIQQVVRGDSAAYFCASSRTATNQPQHFGDGTRLSIL.

This clonotype has ten or more counts. This chain connects TRBV5-1 to TRBJ2-1; unclear D gene. The CDR3 consists of 13 residues. V was shortened by 0 bases and J by 8 bases, with 9 bases between the two germline ends. Germline V lookup: CDR1 SGHRS, CDR2 YFSETQ. The CDR3 sequence is CASSLGSRDEQFF. CDR3 bases: TGCGCCAGCAGCTTGGGGTCGCGAGATGAGCAGTTCTTC. The full variable domain, completed using reference TRBV5-1 and TRBJ2-1, is KAGVTQTPRYLIKTRGQQVTLSCSPISGHRSVSWYQQTPGQGLQFLFEYFSETQRNKGNFPGRFSGRQFSNSRSEMNVSTLELGDSALYLCASSLGSRDEQFFGPGTRLTVL.

This clonotype was detected ten times or more. This sequence joins TRBV9 and TRBJ1-6, with a possible D match to TRBD1 (6 bases). The length of the CDR3 is 15 residues. Germline CDR1 and CDR2: SGDLS and YYNGEE. Trimming removed 4 bases from V and 7 bases from J, with 15 bases in between. CDR3 in amino acids: CASSLTDRPNSPLHF. The CDR3 nucleotides read TGTGCCAGCAGCCTCACGGACAGACCAAATTCACCCCTCCACTTT. Drawing the rest from reference TRBV9 and TRBJ1-6, the complete variable domain is DSGVTQTPKHLITATGQRVTLRCSPRSGDLSVYWYQQSLDQGLQFLIQYYNGEERAKGNILERFSAQQFPDLHSELNLSSLELGDSALYFCASSLTDRPNSPLHFGNGTRLTVT.

This clonotype was found many times. The rearrangement uses TRBV29-1 and TRBJ1-5; 8 bases match TRBD1. The J segment lost 0 bases and the V segment lost 5 bases, leaving 6 bases of the junction unmatched. This CDR3 contains 15 residues. From germline, CDR1 is SQVTM and CDR2 ANQGSEA. The CDR3 DNA follows: TGCAGCGTTTCCGGGACAGGTCTTAGCAATCAGCCCCAGCATTTT. It translates to CSVSGTGLSNQPQHF.

CDR3 in amino acids: CSVVVQGNQPQHF. Here the CDR3 DNA reads TGCAGCGTGGTCGTACAGGGCAATCAGCCCCAGCATTTT. The chain uses TRBV29-1 and TRBJ1-5, with D possibly matching TRBD1 (5 bases). Trimming removed 6 bases from V and 2 bases from J, with 11 bases in between. CDR3 length: 13 residues. Looked up from germline, CDR1 is SQVTM and CDR2 is ANQGSEA.

This clonotype showed up many times. CDR3 protein: CASSFVTDTDTQYF. The CDR3 DNA is TGTGCCAGCTCCTTCGTGACGGACACAGATACGCAGTATTTT. The chain joins TRBV18 to TRBJ2-3; D remains unclear. CDR3 length: 14 amino acids. Germline lookup yields CDR1 KGHSH and CDR2 LQKENI. V was shortened by 6 bases and J by 2 bases, with 12 bases between the two germline ends.

This clonotype was detected a few times. This sequence joins TRBV6-6 and TRBJ2-7; D is possibly TRBD2 (5 bases). CDR3 size: 17 residues. V lost 5 bases and J 3 bases, leaving 23 bases between the germline ends. Germline V CDR1 and CDR2: MNHNY, SVGAGI (reference sequence). The chain's CDR3 is CASSKSGTSGVYYEQYV. CDR3 coding DNA: TGTGCCAGCAGTAAATCGGGCACAAGCGGTGTGTACTACGAGCAGTACGTC.

This clonotype was detected a few times. The V gene is TRBV11-2, the J gene TRBJ1-1; no firm D call. V lost 5 bases and J lost 1, with 8 bases in between. Germline V gives CDR1 SGHAT, CDR2 FQNNGV. The CDR3 sequence is 13 residues long. CDR3 DNA sequence: TGTGCCAGCAGCCTGACCACGAACACTGAAGCTTTCTTT. This sequence encodes CASSLTTNTEAFF.

This clonotype was seen many times. V and J are TRBV24-1 and TRBJ1-2; 10 bases map to TRBD1. V lost 5 bases to trimming and J lost 8 bases; unmatched junction nucleotides: 10. The length of the CDR3 is 15 residues. CDR1 is KGHDR, CDR2 SFDVKD, per germline. The CDR3 here is CATSVTGGPREGYTF. CDR3 bases: TGTGCCACCAGTGTGACAGGGGGCCCCAGAGAGGGCTACACCTTC.

V usage is TRBV12-3 or TRBV12-4 and J usage is TRBJ2-2; 9 nucleotides agree with TRBD2. The CDR3 has 19 residues. V shed 3 bases, J shed 4 bases, and the junction held 15 bases outside the gene matches. The DNA of the CDR3 is TGTGCCAGCAGTTTGAACGTGGCTAGCGGGATCGGTACCACCGGGGAGCTGTTTTTT. Translation gives CASSLNVASGIGTTGELFF.

This clonotype was observed at least ten times. The gene calls are TRBV12-3 or TRBV12-4 and TRBJ1-2; TRBD1 aligns across 8 bases. V lost 3 bases to trimming and J lost 4 bases; unmatched junction nucleotides: 7. The CDR3 is 15 amino acids. The CDR3 is CASSFRGRGVYGYTF. The CDR3, as DNA: TGTGCCAGCAGTTTCAGGGGGCGCGGCGTCTATGGCTACACCTTC.

This clonotype has a count of ten or more. The chain combines TRBV13 with TRBJ2-7; D not resolved. Germline V gene sequence: CDR1 PRHDT, CDR2 FYEKMQ (reference sequence). The V end was cut by 4 bases, the J end by 3 bases, with 13 bases between. CDR3 length: 14 amino acids. CDR3 sequence (DNA): TGTGCCAGCAGCTCCATACAACTCCACTACGAGCAGTACTTC. It codes for CASSSIQLHYEQYF.

Many counts were recorded for this clonotype. This rearrangement joins TRBV12-3 or TRBV12-4 to TRBJ1-5; no definite D call. There are 14 residues in the CDR3. Trimming cost V 1 base and J 2 bases, with 6 bases left between them. The CDR3 DNA reads as TGTGCCAGCAGTTTAGGCTTGGGCAATCAGCCCCAGCATTTT. It is translated as CASSLGLGNQPQHF.

This clonotype was seen many times. The CDR3 reads CASSYSTGDNEQFF. Written as DNA, the CDR3 is TGTGCCAGCAGCTATTCGACAGGAGACAATGAGCAGTTCTTC. The chain combines TRBV5-6 with TRBJ2-1; D might be TRBD1 (6 bases). Germline values: CDR1 SGHDT, CDR2 YYEEEE. The CDR3 is made up of 14 amino acids. Trimming removed 3 bases at V and 5 bases at J, with 12 bases between.

The rearrangement uses TRBV6-5 and TRBJ1-1; D ambiguous. CDR3 length equals 14 residues. The V end was cut by 2 bases, the J end by 4 bases, with 11 bases between. In germline, CDR1 is MNHEY, CDR2 SVGAGI. CDR3 in amino acids: CASSYNGIGTEAFF. The DNA for the CDR3 is TGTGCCAGCAGTTACAATGGGATCGGCACTGAAGCTTTCTTT.

In its sample, this clonotype was seen many times. The V call is TRBV4-3, the J call TRBJ1-2, with D maybe TRBD1 (6 bases). Germline V lookup: CDR1 LGHNA, CDR2 YSLEER. The germline V and J ends were trimmed by 1 base and 0 bases, with 12 bases remaining between them. This CDR3 spans 16 amino acids. CDR3 sequence reads: CASSQGAGAANYGYTF. Written as DNA, the CDR3 is TGCGCCAGCAGCCAAGGGGCGGGGGCGGCTAACTATGGCTACACCTTC.

There are many counts of this clonotype. This chain joins TRBV7-6 and TRBJ2-1; no reliable D call. Trimming shortened V by 5 bases and J by 6 bases, and 20 bases separated the two germline ends. There are 16 residues in the CDR3. CDR1 SGHVS and CDR2 FNYEAQ come from the germline V gene. CDR3 sequence: CASSPQGRARGNEQFF. In DNA form, the CDR3 reads TGTGCCAGCAGCCCCCAAGGTCGAGCGCGAGGCAATGAGCAGTTCTTC.

This clonotype has a count of ten or more. The genes are TRBV3-1 and TRBJ2-7; D perhaps matches TRBD2 (5 bases). Trimming pared 1 base from V and 4 bases from J, leaving 8 bases between. Germline V CDR1 and CDR2: LGHDT, YNNKEL (reference sequence). The CDR3 sequence is 13 residues long. Here the CDR3 reads CASSQGGPYEQYF. CDR3 coding DNA: TGTGCCAGCAGCCAAGGCGGGCCGTACGAGCAGTACTTC.

V and J are TRBV3-1 and TRBJ1-2; 7 bases align to TRBD1. In germline, CDR1 is LGHDT, CDR2 YNNKEL (reference sequence). The CDR3 extends over 16 amino acids. With V trimmed by 0 bases and J by 2 bases, 6 bases remained unmatched. The CDR3 here is CASSQDMTGRNYGYTF. CDR3 nucleotide sequence: TGTGCCAGCAGCCAAGATATGACAGGGAGGAACTATGGCTACACCTTC. Complete variable domain (other parts from reference TRBV3-1 and TRBJ1-2): DTAVSQTPKYLVTQMGNDKSIKCEQNLGHDTMYWYKQDSKKFLKIMFSYNNKELIINETVPNRFSPKSPDKAHLNLHINSLELGDSAVYFCASSQDMTGRNYGYTFGSGTRLTVV.

This clonotype has a count of ten or more. The rearrangement links TRBV15 to TRBJ2-7; 13 nucleotides line up with TRBD2. CDR3 length: 16 amino acids. In germline, CDR1 is LNHNV, CDR2 YYDKDF (reference sequence). With 3 bases clipped from V and 6 bases from J, the junction kept 8 bases outside the gene matches. The CDR3 sequence is CATSRTPGLAGSEQYF. In nucleotides, the CDR3 is TGTGCCACCAGCAGGACGCCGGGACTAGCGGGATCCGAGCAGTACTTC.

J is TRBJ2-1 and V is TRBV20-1; TRBD2 agrees at 11 bases. From germline, CDR1 is DFQATT and CDR2 SNEGSKA (reference sequence). This CDR3 region has 16 residues. The V and J ends lost 1 base and 4 bases, in that order; junction bases with no gene match: 6. The CDR3 protein is CSARVSGTSGYNEQFF. CDR3 bases: TGCAGTGCTAGAGTATCCGGGACTAGCGGTTACAATGAGCAGTTCTTC.